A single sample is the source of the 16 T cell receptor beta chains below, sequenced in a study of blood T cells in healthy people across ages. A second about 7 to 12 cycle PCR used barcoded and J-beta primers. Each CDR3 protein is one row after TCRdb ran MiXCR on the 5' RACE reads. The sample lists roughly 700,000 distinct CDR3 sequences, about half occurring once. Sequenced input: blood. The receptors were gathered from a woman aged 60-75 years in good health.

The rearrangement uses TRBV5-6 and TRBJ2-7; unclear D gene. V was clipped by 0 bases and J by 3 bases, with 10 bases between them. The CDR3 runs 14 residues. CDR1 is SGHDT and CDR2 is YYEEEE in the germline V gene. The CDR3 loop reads CASSLELQHYEQYF. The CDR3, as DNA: TGTGCCAGCAGCTTGGAACTACAGCACTACGAGCAGTACTTC.

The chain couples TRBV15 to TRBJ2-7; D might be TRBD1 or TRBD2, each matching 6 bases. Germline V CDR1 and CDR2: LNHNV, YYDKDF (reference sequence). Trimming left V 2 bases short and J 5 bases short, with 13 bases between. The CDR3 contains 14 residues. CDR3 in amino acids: CATSRSWGADEQYF. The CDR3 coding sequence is TGTGCCACCAGCAGAAGTTGGGGGGCGGACGAGCAGTACTTC.

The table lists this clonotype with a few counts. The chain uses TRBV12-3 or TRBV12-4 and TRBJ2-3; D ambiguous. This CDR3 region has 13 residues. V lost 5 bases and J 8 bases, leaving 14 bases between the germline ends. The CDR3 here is CASSATELGTQYF. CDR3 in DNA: TGTGCCAGCAGTGCCACAGAGCTCGGTACGCAGTATTTT.

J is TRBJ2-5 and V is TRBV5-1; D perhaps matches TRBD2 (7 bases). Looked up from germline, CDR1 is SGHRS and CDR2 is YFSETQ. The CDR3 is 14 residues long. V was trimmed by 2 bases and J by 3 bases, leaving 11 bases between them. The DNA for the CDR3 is TGCGCCAGCAGCTTACTAGGGGGGGAAGAGACCCAGTACTTC. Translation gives CASSLLGGEETQYF.

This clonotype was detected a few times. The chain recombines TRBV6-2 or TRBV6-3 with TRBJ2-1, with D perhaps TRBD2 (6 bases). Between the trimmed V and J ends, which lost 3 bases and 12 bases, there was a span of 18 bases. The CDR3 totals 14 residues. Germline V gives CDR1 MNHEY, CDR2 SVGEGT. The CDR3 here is CASSYLTGASGQFF. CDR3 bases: TGTGCCAGCAGTTATTTGACGGGAGCGTCAGGGCAGTTCTTC.

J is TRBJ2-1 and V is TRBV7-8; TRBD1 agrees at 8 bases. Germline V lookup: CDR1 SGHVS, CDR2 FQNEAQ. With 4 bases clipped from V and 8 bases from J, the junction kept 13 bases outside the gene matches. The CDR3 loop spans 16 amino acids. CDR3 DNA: TGTGCCAGCAGCTCGGACAGGGTGGGACGGGACCATGAGCAGTTCTTC. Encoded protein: CASSSDRVGRDHEQFF.

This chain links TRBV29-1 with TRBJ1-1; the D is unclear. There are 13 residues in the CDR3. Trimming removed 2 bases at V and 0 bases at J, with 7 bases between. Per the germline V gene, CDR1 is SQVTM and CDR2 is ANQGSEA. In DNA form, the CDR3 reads TGCAGCGTTGAACGGGCACTGAACACTGAAGCTTTCTTT. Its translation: CSVERALNTEAFF.

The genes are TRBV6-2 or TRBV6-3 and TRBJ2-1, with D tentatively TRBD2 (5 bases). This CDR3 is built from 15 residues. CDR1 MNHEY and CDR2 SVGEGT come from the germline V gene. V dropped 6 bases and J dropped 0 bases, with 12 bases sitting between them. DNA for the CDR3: TGTGCCAGCAGGCCTCTAGCTCCCTCCTACAATGAGCAGTTCTTC. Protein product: CASRPLAPSYNEQFF.

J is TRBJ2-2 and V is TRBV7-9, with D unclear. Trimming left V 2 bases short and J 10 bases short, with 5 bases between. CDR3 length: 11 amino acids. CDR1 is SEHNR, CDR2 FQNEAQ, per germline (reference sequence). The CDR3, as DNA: TGTGCCAGCAGCTTATGGATGGAGCTGTTTTTT. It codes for CASSLWMELFF.

CDR3 loop: CAISESRGNTGELFF. The CDR3, as DNA: TGTGCCATCAGTGAGTCTCGGGGGAACACCGGGGAGCTGTTTTTT. V gene TRBV10-3 combines with J gene TRBJ2-2, with D maybe TRBD2 (5 bases). CDR1 ENHRY and CDR2 SYGVKD come from the germline V gene. The CDR3 runs 15 residues. V lost 0 bases and J lost 1, with 6 bases in between.

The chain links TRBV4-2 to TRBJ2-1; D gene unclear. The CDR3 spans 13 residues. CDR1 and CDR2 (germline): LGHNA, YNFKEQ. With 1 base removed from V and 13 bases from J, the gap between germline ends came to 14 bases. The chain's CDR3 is CASSQAITETQFF. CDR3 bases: TGTGCCAGCAGCCAAGCGATCACAGAGACCCAGTTCTTC.

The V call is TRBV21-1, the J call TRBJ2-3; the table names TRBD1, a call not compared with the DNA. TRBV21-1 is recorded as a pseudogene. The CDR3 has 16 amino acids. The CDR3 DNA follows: TGTGCCAGCAGCAAAGCCGGGACAGGGTCCACAGATACGCAGTATTTT. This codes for CASSKAGTGSTDTQYF.

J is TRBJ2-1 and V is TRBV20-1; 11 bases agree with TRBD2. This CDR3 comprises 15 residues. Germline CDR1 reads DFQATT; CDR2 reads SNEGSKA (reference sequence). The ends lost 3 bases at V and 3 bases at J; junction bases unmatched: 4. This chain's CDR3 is CSASPGLADYNEQFF. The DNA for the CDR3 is TGCAGTGCTAGCCCGGGACTAGCGGACTACAATGAGCAGTTCTTC.

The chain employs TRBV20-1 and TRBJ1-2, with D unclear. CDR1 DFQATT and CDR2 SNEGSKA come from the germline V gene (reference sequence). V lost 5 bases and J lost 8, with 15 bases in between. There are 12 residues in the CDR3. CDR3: CSARIKLRGYTF. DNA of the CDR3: TGCAGTGCTCGGATCAAACTCAGGGGCTACACCTTC.

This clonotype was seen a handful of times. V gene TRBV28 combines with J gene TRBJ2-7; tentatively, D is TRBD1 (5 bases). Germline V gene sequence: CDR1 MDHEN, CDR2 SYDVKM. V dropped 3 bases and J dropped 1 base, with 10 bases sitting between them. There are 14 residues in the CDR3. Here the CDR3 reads CASSLTDRSYEQYF. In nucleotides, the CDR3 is TGTGCCAGCAGTTTGACAGATCGGTCCTACGAGCAGTACTTC.

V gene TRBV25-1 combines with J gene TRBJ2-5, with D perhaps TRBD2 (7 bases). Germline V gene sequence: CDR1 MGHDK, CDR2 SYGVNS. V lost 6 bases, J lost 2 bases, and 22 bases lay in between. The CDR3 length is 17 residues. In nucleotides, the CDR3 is TGTGCCAGCAGGATAGAGGGGGGGGAATGGGGTCAAGAGACCCAGTACTTC. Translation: CASRIEGGEWGQETQYF.